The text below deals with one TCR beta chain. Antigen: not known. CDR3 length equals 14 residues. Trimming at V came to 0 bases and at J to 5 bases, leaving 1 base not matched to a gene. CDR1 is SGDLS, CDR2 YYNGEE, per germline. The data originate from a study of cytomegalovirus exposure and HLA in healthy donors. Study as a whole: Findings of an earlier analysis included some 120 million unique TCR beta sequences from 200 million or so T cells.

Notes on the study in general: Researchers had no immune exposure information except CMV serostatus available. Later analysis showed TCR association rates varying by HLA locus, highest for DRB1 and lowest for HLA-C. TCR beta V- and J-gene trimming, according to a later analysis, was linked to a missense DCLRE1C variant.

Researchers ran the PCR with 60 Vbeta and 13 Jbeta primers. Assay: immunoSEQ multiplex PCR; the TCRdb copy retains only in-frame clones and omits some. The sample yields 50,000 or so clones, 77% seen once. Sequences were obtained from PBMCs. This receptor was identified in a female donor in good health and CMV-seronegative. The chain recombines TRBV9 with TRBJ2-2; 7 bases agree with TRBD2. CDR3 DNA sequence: TGTGCCAGCAGCGTAGCTAGCGGAACCGGGGAGCTGTTTTTT. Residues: CASSVASGTGELFF.